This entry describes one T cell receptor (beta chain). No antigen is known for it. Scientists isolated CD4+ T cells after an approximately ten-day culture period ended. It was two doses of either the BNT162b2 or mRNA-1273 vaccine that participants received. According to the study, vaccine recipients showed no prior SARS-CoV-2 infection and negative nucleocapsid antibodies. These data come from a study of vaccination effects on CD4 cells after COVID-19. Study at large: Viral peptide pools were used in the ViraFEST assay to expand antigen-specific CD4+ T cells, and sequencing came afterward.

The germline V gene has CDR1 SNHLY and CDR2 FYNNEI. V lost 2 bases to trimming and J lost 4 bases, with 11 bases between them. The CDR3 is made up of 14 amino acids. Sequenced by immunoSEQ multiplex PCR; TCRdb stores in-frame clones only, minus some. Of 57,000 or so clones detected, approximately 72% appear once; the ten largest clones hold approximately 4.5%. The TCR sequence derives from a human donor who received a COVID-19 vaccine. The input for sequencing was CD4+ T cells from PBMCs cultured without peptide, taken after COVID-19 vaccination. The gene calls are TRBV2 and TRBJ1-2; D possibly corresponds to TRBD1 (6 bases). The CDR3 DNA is TGTGCCAGCAGTGAAATACAGGGCGGCTATGGCTACACCTTC. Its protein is CASSEIQGGYGYTF.